Sequencing of this T cell receptor (beta chain) was carried out in a study of neoadjuvant anti-PD-1 for oral cavity cancer. Whole-study context: Around day 43, patients without progression received a fourth nivolumab dose before surgery. Points from the study as a whole: Higher pretreatment blood Treg/Th17 ratios correlated with higher pretreatment blood and lower post-treatment tumor TCRbeta clonality. Expansion of preexisting intratumoral clones was suggested to aid response.

This CDR3 comprises 15 residues. The V end lost 3 bases, the J end lost 5 bases, and 17 bases lay between the germline ends. Germline CDR1 SGHDT, CDR2 YYEEEE. Turning to this clone: The antigen is unknown.

Time point: after neoadjuvant nivolumab, at surgical resection. Profiled with immunoSEQ multiplex PCR; TCRdb holds only in-frame clones, not every one. Of some 22,000 clones listed, 26% are singletons. J is TRBJ1-2 and V is TRBV5-6; D ambiguous. This sample comprised tumor tissue, obtained after nivolumab (anti-PD-1) treatment. This receptor was taken from a person aged 40 to 85 with oral cavity squamous cell carcinoma. The CDR3 sequence is CASSSTLPGDYGYTF. The CDR3, as DNA: TGTGCCAGCAGCTCTACCCTACCCGGAGATTATGGCTACACCTTC. The full variable domain, rest sourced from reference TRBV5-6 and TRBJ1-2, is DAGVTQSPTHLIKTRGQQVTLRCSPKSGHDTVSWYQQALGQGPQFIFQYYEEEERQRGNFPDRFSGHQFPNYSSELNVNALLLGDSALYLCASSSTLPGDYGYTFGSGTRLTVV.